This TCR beta chain appears in the sequencing data of a study of OX40 agonist ivuxolimab in advanced cancers. In the study overall: Patients were treated with ivuxolimab, an agonistic anti-OX40 (CD134) antibody. Antecedent anti-PD-1, anti-PD-L1 or anti-CTLA-4 therapy was permissible, with roughly 40% having received some. Study-level points and caveats: Antigens targeted by the expanded peripheral T cells were not determined.

A remark on this clone: Its specificity is unknown.

The assay was immunoSEQ multiplex PCR, and TCRdb's table has in-frame clones only and misses some. The sample carries about 52,000 clones, approximately 86% recorded once. Germline V lookup: CDR1 LGHNT, CDR2 FRNRAP. Losses at the gene ends were 0 bases for V and 3 bases for J; bases not matched to a gene: 5. The CDR3 has 15 amino acids. The source is an adult with an advanced solid tumor such as melanoma, head and neck, liver or kidney cancer. The sequences come from CD4+ or CD8+ T cells sorted from blood, collected in a trial of the OX40 agonist ivuxolimab. The chain is built from TRBV12-5 and TRBJ2-7; 7 positions match TRBD1. This CDR3 is CASGLVLGQFYEQYF. In DNA, the CDR3 is TGTGCTAGTGGTTTGGTACTGGGACAGTTCTACGAGCAGTACTTC.